This T cell receptor (beta chain) was observed in a study of cytomegalovirus exposure and HLA in healthy donors (dated by TCRdb to between 2016 and 2019). In terms of the full investigation: An earlier analysis of 587 of the donors reported 276 Gb of sequence data and 95 million to 120 million unique TCR beta sequences obtained from about 179 million T cells. Of the 300 to 450 genotyped donors, 70% to 90% were placed in the genetic ancestry cluster associated with self-reported Caucasian donors. In the later analysis, no new phenotypic data were used to find candidate immune exposures; instead, reliance was placed on TCR beta sequences and their occurrence across donors. To predict cytomegalovirus infection status, the study brought together high-throughput TCR immunosequencing, statistical association of individual TCRs with disease status, and machine learning. Every repertoire in the discovery cohort had been generated on one and the same sequencing platform. The study profiled the T cell repertoires of hundreds of subjects by immunosequencing and related them to cytomegalovirus serostatus. The number of typed donors differed by locus: roughly 629-630 for A, B, C, DRB1 and DQB1; some 500 for DQA1; 606 for DPA1; and roughly 490 for DPB1. About 5 DR-DQ haplotypes were handled as single units for association and clustering, since linkage in the cohort was strong. Across 300 to 500 genotyped donors of the cohort, an average of about 240,000 unique TCR beta nucleotide sequences per donor were sequenced, and approximately 19% of those sequences were non-productive. To decide whether each TCR beta V gene segment behaved as functional or pseudogenic, an earlier analysis of approximately 590 of the donors relied on high-throughput TCR beta sequencing. The study aimed to test whether signatures of past pathogen exposure could be identified by cataloging public T cell receptors. A later genetic analysis used genome-wide SNP genotypes for about three fifths of the 666 donors, treating that subset as a discovery cohort. An early release covering around 630 HLA-typed donors comprised 250 to 350 gigabases of sequencing data and tens of millions of unique TCR sequences. In a later analysis, previously published TCR beta repertoires from some 640 donors were re-analyzed and high-resolution HLA genotyping was added so that TCR occurrence patterns could be studied. Donor age, sex, ethnicity and CMV serostatus were compiled together with the repertoire data. Both class I and class II loci were covered by HLA typing, at four-digit resolution. In addition to the first cohort of approximately 670 subjects, a separate validation cohort of around 110 different subjects was used. Study-wide conclusions, independent of this receptor: The authors suggested that the approach could potentially be generalized to other disease states and immunological phenotypes. The presence/absence analyses assumed that sequencing depth was roughly uniform across donors, and that assumption may not be true. Broadly in line with IMGT annotations, most TCR beta V segments showed up in productive rearrangements about 87% or about 30% of the time in an earlier analysis of approximately 640 of the donors. A further reported finding was that TCR beta sequences accurately predicted the HLA-A and HLA-B alleles for most subjects in the first cohort. Because the 87-base-pair reads could not distinguish some IMGT-functional V segments, including TRBV6-2 and TRBV6-3, those segments were excluded. In a later analysis, several top co-occurrence clusters were reported to appear linked to parvovirus B19, influenza, CMV and Epstein-Barr virus. When HLA alleles, especially DR and DQ, strongly co-occurred, attributing TCR associations to individual alleles was difficult. In a later analysis, HLA-associated TCR beta chains were found to be more clonally expanded and to have lower generation probabilities than equally common non-associated chains. While some public TCRs were present in many individuals, most TCR sequences turned up only very rarely across donors. The earlier analysis of 587 of the donors excluded roughly 17 rarely observed V segments, including chromosome 9 orphons, because counts were too low. In a later analysis, 16,951 TCR beta sequences were associated with specific HLA alleles at a false discovery rate of 0.05. Because HLA typing was missing for some donors at each locus, association tests included only the typed subset. Most CMV-associated TCR beta chains appeared to be HLA-restricted in a later analysis, and the HLA associations seemed to be driven largely by CMV exposure. Compared with the roughly 700-donor mean, donors in an Asian-associated ancestry cluster had fewer N-insertions in productive TCRs, according to a later genetic analysis. In both the original and validation cohorts, the classifier was reported to diagnose cytomegalovirus status with high specificity and sensitivity. The sequencing pipeline was judged likely to have produced a cluster of highly shared sequence variants as a technical artifact. Only TCR beta chains were sequenced in this cohort, and the absence of alpha or paired-chain data limited detectable features. For the cohort, immune exposure information was limited to CMV serostatus. Linkage disequilibrium might explain the correlated functional status among segregating V segments, but an unknown experimental factor could not be excluded. A few of the identified cytomegalovirus-associated TCR beta chains were confirmed in vitro to be specific for cytomegalovirus antigens. A later genetic analysis associated a missense DCLRE1C variant with V-gene and J-gene trimming of TCR beta chains, and an independent cohort replicated the association. The study listed around 160 TCR beta chains as associated with cytomegalovirus. In a later analysis, TCR association rates were found to vary across HLA loci, with the most associated TCRs seen for DRB1 alleles and the fewest for HLA-C alleles.

Reading the germline V gene gives CDR1 SGHRS and CDR2 YFSETQ. The CDR3 measures 14 amino acids from cysteine to phenylalanine. The CDR3 DNA has 42 bases and is translated from base 1. V and J are trimmed by 6 bases and 3 bases, and the gene matches miss 9 bases of the junction. The cohort comprised around 700 healthy bone marrow donors. All cohort members were sampled while nominally healthy, although unrecorded immune exposures were likely present. The donor was CMV seronegative and belonged to the group of around 400 seronegative cohort members. A peripheral blood sample was collected from each donor, and TCR beta sequencing was performed on peripheral blood mononuclear cells. Genomic DNA was extracted from the blood cell samples with the Qiagen DNeasy Blood Extraction Kit. Library construction relied on the immunoSEQ multiplex PCR assay. For the multiplex PCR, a mixture combining 60 forward primers for TCR Vbeta segments and 13 reverse primers for TCR Jbeta segments was used. The CDR3 region of rearranged TCR beta genes was amplified from genomic DNA by a multiplex PCR assay. On the Illumina HiSeq System, the amplified TCR beta libraries were sequenced as 87-base-pair reads. Per the source publication's procedure: A later analysis counted around 72 million unique TCR beta chains across the 670 or so repertoires, and around 9.9 million of these chains were shared by at least two donors. Raw reads were error-corrected and collapsed into unique sequences by a nearest-neighbor algorithm in which closely related sequences were merged to remove PCR and sequencing errors. CDR3 sequences were aligned to IMGT reference sequences to assign V, D and J gene segments. For a sequence to be retained, a match of at least six nucleotides to both a V gene segment and a J gene segment was required. Rearrangements were called productive when the CDR3 lacked stop codons and stayed in frame with V and J; all others were non-productive. CDR3 was defined according to IMGT convention as the region running from the second conserved V-encoded cysteine to the conserved J-encoded phenylalanine. Sequences without an unambiguous match to a single V gene segment were excluded from the earlier analysis of about 640 of the donors. In an earlier analysis of several hundred of the donors, V segments were called functional above 56.7% productive rearrangements and were called segregating when the between-donor standard deviation exceeded 5%. A statistical classification framework was developed to diagnose cytomegalovirus status using the catalog of TCR beta chain sequences. In a later analysis, TCR nucleotide sequences were compared against IMGT/GENE-DB human TR gene sequences so that V and J genes could be assigned. Using the TCRdist pipeline, a later analysis assigned CDR3 sequences along with most-parsimonious VDJ recombination scenarios. In a later analysis, each TCR beta chain was defined by its CDR3 amino acid sequence together with its V-gene family, and reads without a unique V-gene family were excluded. A later analysis removed 450 to 600 highly shared, low-generation-probability nucleotide sequences to deal with suspected cross-contamination and a sequencing artifact. For each public chain, a later analysis derived a clonal expansion index from normalized ranks of inferred template counts within each repertoire. In a later analysis, generation probabilities were computed using a VDJ recombination model fitted to out-of-frame rearrangements, and the results were checked against IGoR. In a later analysis, TCR-TCR, TCR-HLA and TCR-CMV co-occurrence was scored with hypergeometric tests, and a repertoire-size bias correction was applied to TCR pairs. In a later analysis, false discovery rates were estimated by permuting HLA or CMV assignments 20 times. In a later analysis, co-occurring TCRs were grouped using DBSCAN, and TCRdist sequence similarity was added for clustering within HLA-allele-positive subsets. Co-occurrence clustering excluded repertoires with fewer than 30,000 or more than 120,000 public chains, plus five with anomalous nucleotide sharing. Imported from immuneACCESS, the table was reduced by TCRdb to in-frame sequences with V and J called. These copies leave out some clones; in studies compared against another copy, an unresolved V gene accounts for under half, and the cause of the remainder is not known. Clonal size and the V and J genes are those of that table, whereas D and trimming came from the DNA. The sample table holds about 110,000 clones, of which about 71% were seen once. Of the sample, about 0.8% is held by the ten largest clones.

As to this clone: The specificity of this receptor is unknown. No base qualities exist here, and no much larger clone lies one base off it.

This receptor chain uses TRBV5-1 and TRBJ2-7; 7 nucleotides in the junction match TRBD2. The sequence was collected from a boy aged 5-17 years in good health and CMV-seronegative. Sequenced material: PBMCs. The CDR3 loop reads CASTWRGGSYEQYF. The nucleotide sequence reads TGCGCCAGCACCTGGAGGGGAGGGAGCTACGAGCAGTACTTC. Full variable domain (CDR3 extended with the reference TRBV5-1 and TRBJ2-7 proteins): KAGVTQTPRYLIKTRGQQVTLSCSPISGHRSVSWYQQTPGQGLQFLFEYFSETQRNKGNFPGRFSGRQFSNSRSEMNVSTLELGDSALYLCASTWRGGSYEQYFGPGTRLTVT.